The 9 T cell receptor beta chains below were found in one sample sequenced in a study of vaccination and CD4 T cells after COVID-19. The treatment: roughly nine-day PBMC culture with coronavirus spike peptide pools or control peptides (ViraFEST assay). Sequencing of the DNA from cultured CD4+ T cells was carried out with the Oncomine TCR Beta short-read assay. Each CDR3 protein is one row after TCRdb ran MiXCR on the PCR reads. The repertoire has 15,000 to 20,000 distinct CDR3 sequences, around 44% of them found once; the top ten carry approximately 14%. Their specific antigens are unknown. Sequencing used CD4+ T cells from blood, cultured in vitro. These receptor sequences come from a human donor who had recovered from COVID-19.

This chain joins TRBV20-1 and TRBJ2-7; no clear D. The CDR3 runs to 12 residues. In germline, CDR1 is DFQATT, CDR2 SNEGSKA (reference sequence). V gave up 4 bases and J gave up 1 base, with 8 bases separating them. The DNA for the CDR3 is TGCAGTGCTACTAGTAGGTCCTACGAGCAGTACTTC. It is translated as CSATSRSYEQYF.

The genes are TRBV7-2 and TRBJ1-2; no reliable D call. Germline lookup yields CDR1 SGHTA and CDR2 FQGNSA. The CDR3 covers 13 residues. V lost 3 bases and J lost 4, with 9 bases in between. The chain's CDR3 is CASSFEGTYGYTF. CDR3 DNA: TGTGCCAGCAGCTTTGAGGGTACCTATGGCTACACCTTC.

The chain is built from TRBV6-5 and TRBJ1-2; unclear D gene. Germline V lookup: CDR1 MNHEY, CDR2 SVGAGI. V lost 2 bases and J 2 bases, leaving 15 bases between the germline ends. The CDR3 runs 16 residues. The CDR3, as DNA: TGTGCCAGCAGTTACACCTTTTTAAACAAGAACTATGGCTACACCTTC. This encodes CASSYTFLNKNYGYTF.

The V call is TRBV5-1, the J call TRBJ2-7, with a weak D call TRBD2 (6 bases). CDR1 SGHRS and CDR2 YFSETQ come from the germline V gene. CDR3 length equals 17 residues. The V end was cut by 0 bases, the J end by 5 bases, with 21 bases between. CDR3 in DNA: TGCGCCAGCAGCTTGGGGGGCGGCGGGGCAGGGCCAGACGAGCAGTACTTC. Amino acid sequence: CASSLGGGGAGPDEQYF.

This chain uses TRBV28 with TRBJ1-4; D is possibly TRBD1 (6 bases). The CDR3 contains 15 residues. The germline CDR1 and CDR2 sequences are MDHEN and SYDVKM. V lost 8 bases, J lost 5 bases, and 18 bases lay in between. The CDR3 DNA reads as TGTGCCAGCGAAGGGACATCCGGGGTAAATGAAAAACTGTTTTTT. It is translated as CASEGTSGVNEKLFF.

This clonotype has only a few counts. The CDR3 sequence: CASREQGSYEQYF. The CDR3 coding sequence is TGTGCCAGTCGGGAGCAGGGTTCCTACGAGCAGTACTTC. The rearrangement uses TRBV7-9 and TRBJ2-7; D possibly corresponds to TRBD2 (6 bases). With 9 bases removed from V and 1 base from J, the gap between germline ends came to 13 bases. The CDR3 covers 13 residues. Germline assignment: CDR1 SEHNR and CDR2 FQNEAQ (reference sequence).

The chain recombines TRBV5-1 with TRBJ1-6; 8 nucleotides align to TRBD1. This CDR3 has 15 residues. CDR1 and CDR2 (germline): SGHRS, YFSETQ. V gave up 0 bases and J gave up 9 bases; unmatched junction bases: 5. As DNA, the CDR3 is TGCGCCAGCAGCTTGGAGGACAGGGATGTTTCACCCCTCCACTTT. Residues: CASSLEDRDVSPLHF.

As regards this clonotype: An end of the junction differs from the germline gene, which may be a read error. This chain links TRBV5-3 with TRBJ2-5; 8 bases map to TRBD2. TRBV5-3 is an ORF, and what it does is uncertain. This CDR3 spans 14 amino acids. The CDR3 spells CATRAGGGQETQYF. The CDR3, as DNA: TGCGCCACCCGGGCGGGGGGAGGACAAGAGACCCAGTACTTC.

V is TRBV20-1 and J is TRBJ2-5; no firm D call. Trimming took 3 bases from V and 5 from J, leaving 10 bases between them. Germline CDR1 is DFQATT and CDR2 is SNEGSKA (reference sequence). The CDR3 is 12 amino acids. CDR3 residues: CSASRVVETQYF. Here the CDR3 DNA reads TGCAGTGCTAGTAGGGTCGTGGAGACCCAGTACTTC.